The 10 T cell receptor beta chains reported below all come from one sample, sequenced in a study of T cell repertoires in cytomegalovirus infection. One entry per CDR3 protein results from TCRdb running MiXCR on the reads. The sample includes 700,000 to 950,000 distinct CDR3 sequences, 32% of them seen just once. Their antigen targets remain unknown. Sequencing used cultured CD8+ T cells from PBMCs, obtained from culture after CMV antigen stimulation. These TCRs come from a human donor in good health (CMV status not recorded). Some clones in this sample may be carry-over from other donors' samples.

The sample holds many counts of this clonotype. The chain is built from TRBV7-9 and TRBJ1-5; TRBD1 might be the D (5 bases). With 3 bases removed from V and 1 base from J, the gap between germline ends came to 7 bases. The germline V gene encodes CDR1 SEHNR and CDR2 FQNEAQ (reference sequence). This CDR3 contains 14 residues. The CDR3 spells CASSLGTSNQPQHF. Here the CDR3 DNA reads TGTGCCAGCAGCTTGGGGACCAGCAATCAGCCCCAGCATTTT.

The chain recombines TRBV2 with TRBJ2-7; perhaps TRBD1 as D (5 bases). The germline V gene has CDR1 SNHLY and CDR2 FYNNEI. V was pared by 0 bases and J by 6 bases, with 6 bases between. This CDR3 comprises 12 residues. The CDR3 DNA is TGTGCCAGCAGTGAAGCAAGGGGCGAGCAGTACGTC. It is translated as CASSEARGEQYV.

This clonotype was seen a handful of times. The chain couples TRBV7-6 to TRBJ2-7; no clear D gene. Per the germline V gene, CDR1 is SGHVS and CDR2 is FNYEAQ. V was trimmed by 10 bases and J by 0 bases, leaving 13 bases between them. The CDR3 covers 13 residues. The CDR3 protein is CATADGSSYEQYF. CDR3 DNA sequence: TGTGCCACCGCGGACGGCTCCTCCTACGAGCAGTACTTC.

This clonotype was counted a few times. The gene calls are TRBV2 and TRBJ2-7; TRBD2 is a possible D gene (5 bases). The CDR3 contains 13 residues. Trimming removed 3 bases at V and 5 bases at J, with 11 bases between. CDR1 and CDR2 (germline): SNHLY, FYNNEI. CDR3 in DNA: TGTGCCAGCAGTGATCTGGGGAGCCACGAGCAGTACGTC. Its translation: CASSDLGSHEQYV.

This clonotype was found a few times. The chain links TRBV7-2 to TRBJ1-5; no reliable D call. V was cut by 1 base and J by 2 bases, with 12 bases left in between. The CDR3 runs 16 residues. Looked up from germline, CDR1 is SGHTA and CDR2 is FQGNSA. The CDR3, as DNA: TGTGCCAGCAGCTTAGAGAACCCTTTGGGCAATCAGCCCCAGCATTTT. Amino acids: CASSLENPLGNQPQHF.

CDR3 amino acids: CATSTKTGSLEQYF. The CDR3 DNA follows: TGTGCCACCAGCACGAAGACAGGGTCTCTCGAGCAGTACTTC. The rearrangement uses TRBV15 and TRBJ2-7; 7 nucleotides line up with TRBD1. The CDR3 is 14 amino acids. J lost 6 bases, V lost 4 bases, and 9 bases had no gene match. Germline values: CDR1 LNHNV, CDR2 YYDKDF (reference sequence).

This clonotype was seen a handful of times. The rearrangement uses TRBV5-6 and TRBJ1-1; D gene ambiguous. Germline V lookup: CDR1 SGHDT, CDR2 YYEEEE. The V gene lost 0 bases and the J gene lost 7 bases, with 19 bases spanning the gap. The length of the CDR3 is 16 residues. In DNA, the CDR3 is TGTGCCAGCAGCTTGGGATCCCCTAACCTACAAGATGAAGCTTTCTTT. Its protein product is CASSLGSPNLQDEAFF.

The chain recombines TRBV27 with TRBJ1-2; D is ambiguous. The CDR3 sequence is 12 residues long. Trimming cost V 6 bases and J 6 bases, with 11 bases left between them. CDR1 and CDR2 from the germline V gene are MNHEY and SMNVEV (reference sequence). This chain's CDR3 is CASRGSPDGYTF. DNA for the CDR3: TGTGCCAGCAGGGGCAGCCCAGATGGCTACACCTTC.

The rearrangement joins TRBV7-9 to TRBJ2-1, with D perhaps matching TRBD2 (6 bases). The germline V gene encodes CDR1 SEHNR and CDR2 FQNEAQ (reference sequence). Trimming took 5 bases from V and 15 from J, leaving 20 bases between them. The CDR3 sequence is 13 residues long. The CDR3 DNA sequence: TGTGCCAGCAGCCTCACTGCTCTTCGGGGGTGGTTCTTC. Translation: CASSLTALRGWFF.

The table lists this clonotype with many counts. V usage is TRBV27 and J usage is TRBJ1-1; tentative D call: TRBD1 (5 bases). Germline CDR1 MNHEY, CDR2 SMNVEV (reference sequence). V was trimmed by 3 bases and J by 10 bases, leaving 18 bases between them. The CDR3 length is 14 residues. The CDR3 nucleotides read TGTGCCAGCAGTTTTGGGGGGAGTACCCCATTAGCTTTCTTT. It specifies CASSFGGSTPLAFF.